These 31 T cell receptor beta chains came from one sample sequenced in a study of blood T cell repertoires in COVID-19. Here immunoSEQ multiplex PCR was the method, and the copy in TCRdb shows in-frame clones only, minus some. The table has some 140,000 clones, about 86% seen once; the top ten hold 25% to 35%. Specimen: peripheral blood. The source is a woman aged 60-75 years with acute or convalescent COVID-19.

V and J are TRBV5-1 and TRBJ2-7; 12 bases match TRBD1. V lost 3 bases and J lost 7; bases outside the gene matches: 5. The length of the CDR3 is 14 residues. Germline V gene lookup returns CDR1 SGHRS and CDR2 YFSETQ. The CDR3 protein is CASSWGQGADEQYF. In DNA, the CDR3 is TGCGCCAGCAGCTGGGGACAGGGGGCTGATGAGCAGTACTTC. The full variable domain, its missing parts supplied by reference TRBV5-1 and TRBJ2-7, is KAGVTQTPRYLIKTRGQQVTLSCSPISGHRSVSWYQQTPGQGLQFLFEYFSETQRNKGNFPGRFSGRQFSNSRSEMNVSTLELGDSALYLCASSWGQGADEQYFGPGTRLTVT.

The chain combines TRBV30 with TRBJ1-2, with 7 nucleotides matching TRBD1. The CDR3 is made up of 14 amino acids. The junction had 8 bases not matched to a gene; V was cut back by 3 bases and J by 4 bases. Germline V CDR1 and CDR2: GTSNPN, SVGIG (reference sequence). CDR3 amino acids: CAWSRFTGAYGYTF. The CDR3, as DNA: TGTGCCTGGAGCAGGTTTACAGGGGCCTATGGCTACACCTTC.

The chain recombines TRBV7-3 with TRBJ2-5; TRBD2 might be the D (5 bases). Looked up from germline, CDR1 is SGHTA and CDR2 is FQGTGA. Trimming left V 2 bases short and J 5 bases short, with 9 bases between. The CDR3 length is 13 residues. CDR3 in amino acids: CASSLLASETQYF. CDR3 nucleotide sequence: TGTGCCAGCAGCTTACTAGCATCGGAGACCCAGTACTTC.

J is TRBJ2-7 and V is TRBV6-1, with 13 bases lining up with TRBD2. Losses at the gene ends were 2 bases for V and 4 bases for J; bases not matched to a gene: 5. The CDR3 consists of 16 residues. The V gene's germline CDR1 is MNHNS and CDR2 SASEGT. The CDR3 here is CASSEQLAGGLYEQYV. The CDR3 nucleotides read TGTGCCAGCAGTGAACAACTAGCGGGGGGGCTATACGAGCAGTACGTC.

This rearrangement joins TRBV27 to TRBJ1-5, with D possibly being TRBD1 (5 bases). V lost 1 base to trimming and J lost 3 bases, with 13 bases between them. The length of the CDR3 is 16 residues. Per germline, CDR1 MNHEY and CDR2 SMNVEV (reference sequence). CDR3 sequence reads: CASSLWSGRDNQPQHF. The CDR3 nucleotides are TGTGCCAGCAGTTTATGGTCAGGGCGGGACAATCAGCCCCAGCATTTT.

The chain recombines TRBV7-2 with TRBJ2-1, with TRBD2 matching over 8 bases. Germline assignment: CDR1 SGHTA and CDR2 FQGNSA. This CDR3 contains 14 residues. V shed 4 bases and J 8 bases; nucleotides not matched to a gene: 7. CDR3 sequence (DNA): TGTGCCAGCAGCTACGGGGGGGCTATCTATGAGCAGTTCTTC. This translates into CASSYGGAIYEQFF.

The rearrangement joins TRBV6-6 to TRBJ1-1, with D perhaps TRBD1 (5 bases). The V end lost 0 bases, the J end lost 5 bases, and 7 bases lay between the germline ends. The CDR3 spans 13 residues. Per the germline V gene, CDR1 is MNHNY and CDR2 is SVGAGI (reference sequence). The CDR3 loop reads CASSYSGGTEAFF. The CDR3 DNA reads TGTGCCAGCAGTTACTCGGGGGGGACTGAAGCTTTCTTT.

V and J are TRBV12-5 and TRBJ2-5; D perhaps matches TRBD1 (7 bases). The CDR3 is made up of 15 amino acids. Germline V gives CDR1 LGHNT, CDR2 FRNRAP. Trimming removed 7 bases from V and 5 bases from J, with 20 bases in between. CDR3 in DNA: TGTGCTAGTGCCGCGGGGACAGTGGCCCGTGAGACCCAGTACTTC. It yields the protein CASAAGTVARETQYF.

V gene TRBV5-5 combines with J gene TRBJ2-7, with D tentatively TRBD2 (6 bases). Germline V gives CDR1 SGHKS, CDR2 YYEKEE (reference sequence). Trimming removed 1 base at V and 0 bases at J, with 17 bases between. The CDR3 is 17 residues long. The CDR3 nucleotides are TGTGCCAGCAGCTTGAGTATTGGTAGCGGCGTCTCCTACGAGCAGTACGTC. Translated, it gives CASSLSIGSGVSYEQYV.

The gene calls are TRBV2 and TRBJ1-1; no clear D gene. The germline V gene has CDR1 SNHLY and CDR2 FYNNEI. V lost 5 bases and J 0 bases, leaving 10 bases between the germline ends. The CDR3 sequence is 14 residues long. Here the CDR3 reads CASSPEGVNTEAFF. In nucleotides, the CDR3 is TGTGCCAGCAGTCCCGAGGGAGTGAACACTGAAGCTTTCTTT.

V is TRBV6-2 or TRBV6-3 and J is TRBJ1-1, with D maybe TRBD1 (6 bases). In germline, CDR1 is MNHEY, CDR2 SVGEGT. Trimming pared 5 bases from V and 4 bases from J, leaving 17 bases between. This CDR3 has 15 residues. The CDR3 here is CASSPNREITTEAFF. The CDR3 DNA reads as TGTGCCAGCAGTCCCAACAGGGAGATTACCACTGAAGCTTTCTTT.

DNA of the CDR3: TGTGCCAGCAGTGCTCGGGGGATTGGGAACACTGAAGCTTTCTTT. Translating it yields CASSARGIGNTEAFF. The rearrangement uses TRBV25-1 and TRBJ1-1, with D maybe TRBD1 (5 bases). V was cut by 4 bases and J by 1 base, with 13 bases left in between. The V gene's germline CDR1 is MGHDK and CDR2 SYGVNS. There are 15 residues in the CDR3.

The chain carries TRBV7-9 and TRBJ2-1; D not resolved. Germline V lookup: CDR1 SEHNR, CDR2 FQNEAQ (reference sequence). The CDR3 spans 14 residues. The V and J ends lost 4 bases and 7 bases respectively, with 14 bases between them. For the CDR3, the DNA is TGTGCCAGCAGCTGGTTGTCGCCGCAGAATGAGCAGTTCTTC. Translating gives CASSWLSPQNEQFF.

This clone was found a few times. The chain employs TRBV7-9 and TRBJ1-2; 9 positions agree with TRBD1. The V and J ends lost 0 bases and 3 bases, in that order; junction bases with no gene match: 5. The CDR3 runs 16 residues. Germline CDR1 and CDR2: SEHNR and FQNEAQ (reference sequence). CDR3 nucleotide sequence: TGTGCCAGCAGCTTAGCACCGACAGGGGGGCACTATGGCTACACCTTC. Protein product: CASSLAPTGGHYGYTF.

This clone was observed a handful of times. The V gene is TRBV9, the J gene TRBJ1-3, with D unclear. Trimming removed 2 bases at V and 0 bases at J, with 3 bases between. Germline values: CDR1 SGDLS, CDR2 YYNGEE. The CDR3 spans 13 residues. The CDR3 DNA sequence: TGTGCCAGCAGCGTCAACTCTGGAAACACCATATATTTT. Protein product: CASSVNSGNTIYF.

J is TRBJ1-2 and V is TRBV19; D is unresolved. The CDR3 spans 14 residues. V was shortened by 3 bases and J by 0 bases, with 8 bases between the two germline ends. Germline CDR1 and CDR2: LNHDA and SQIVND (reference sequence). The CDR3 loop is CASSIGMANYGYTF. CDR3 DNA sequence: TGTGCCAGTAGTATCGGGATGGCTAACTATGGCTACACCTTC.

The chain carries TRBV6-5 and TRBJ2-4, with D unclear. The CDR3 runs 11 residues. The V and J ends lost 2 bases and 7 bases respectively, with 3 bases between them. CDR1 is MNHEY and CDR2 is SVGAGI in the germline V gene. CDR3 in amino acids: CASSYRNIQYF. In DNA, the CDR3 is TGTGCCAGCAGTTACCGGAACATTCAGTACTTC.

The J gene is TRBJ1-2, the V gene TRBV7-2; no clear D. Germline-derived CDR1 and CDR2 are SGHTA and FQGNSA. This CDR3 has 8 amino acids. CDR3 sequence: CGAEGYTF. DNA of the CDR3: TGTGGAGCCGAAGGCTACACCTTC. Drawing the rest from reference TRBV7-2 and TRBJ1-2, the complete variable domain is GAGVSQSPSNKVTEKGKDVELRCDPISGHTALYWYRQSLGQGLEFLIYFQGNSAPDKSGLPSDRFSAERTGGSVSTLTIQRTQQEDSAVYLCGAEGYTFGSGTRLTVV.

This chain uses TRBV27 with TRBJ1-2; 7 bases align to TRBD1. V lost 2 bases and J lost 4; bases outside the gene matches: 4. CDR1 and CDR2 (germline): MNHEY, SMNVEV (reference sequence). The CDR3 is 14 amino acids. In DNA form, the CDR3 reads TGTGCCAGCAGTTTAAGACAGGGTAGCTATGGCTACACCTTC. It specifies CASSLRQGSYGYTF.

The V gene is TRBV12-5, the J gene TRBJ2-1; 10 bases line up with TRBD2. V shed 3 bases and J 5 bases; nucleotides not matched to a gene: 7. Germline lookup yields CDR1 LGHNT and CDR2 FRNRAP. This CDR3 is built from 16 residues. The CDR3 DNA reads TGTGCTAGTGGTTTTGACTCTAGCGGGGGCAACAATGAGCAGTTCTTC. Protein: CASGFDSSGGNNEQFF.

This chain connects TRBV30 to TRBJ2-3, with a possible D match to TRBD2 (6 bases). Germline-derived CDR1 and CDR2 are GTSNPN and SVGIG (reference sequence). CDR3 length: 14 residues. V lost 5 bases and J lost 0, with 12 bases in between. The CDR3 reads CAWREPTSTDTQYF. The CDR3 region has the DNA TGTGCCTGGCGGGAGCCCACTAGCACAGATACGCAGTATTTT.

As for this clone: The sample carries other DNA sequences with the same CDR3. J is TRBJ1-2 and V is TRBV7-9; unclear D gene. Looked up from germline, CDR1 is SEHNR and CDR2 is FQNEAQ (reference sequence). Trimming took off 4 bases at V and 4 bases at J, with 7 bases between the two ends. The CDR3 runs 12 residues. In DNA form, the CDR3 reads TGTGCCAGCAGCTCCCGGGGCTATGGCTACACCTTC. This sequence encodes CASSSRGYGYTF.

This clone came up once. The chain employs TRBV5-1 and TRBJ1-3; D might be TRBD1 (6 bases). Trimming cost V 4 bases and J 2 bases, with 19 bases left between them. This CDR3 is built from 17 residues. Germline values: CDR1 SGHRS, CDR2 YFSETQ. This chain's CDR3 is CASSAGPGVSTGNTIYF. CDR3 in DNA: TGCGCCAGCAGCGCTGGTCCAGGGGTATCTACTGGAAACACCATATATTTT.

The chain combines TRBV11-2 with TRBJ2-1; D is uncertain. Trimming left V 8 bases short and J 3 bases short, with 8 bases between. CDR1 and CDR2 from the germline V gene are SGHAT and FQNNGV. The CDR3 contains 12 residues. The CDR3 sequence is CASGQDYNEQFF. The CDR3, as DNA: TGTGCCAGCGGGCAGGACTACAATGAGCAGTTCTTC.

The CDR3 reads CASRNQGIDGYTF. In DNA form, the CDR3 reads TGTGCCAGTAGGAATCAGGGGATTGATGGCTACACCTTC. The rearrangement joins TRBV19 to TRBJ1-2, with a possible D match to TRBD1 (6 bases). Germline V lookup: CDR1 LNHDA, CDR2 SQIVND (reference sequence). Trimming stripped 6 bases from V and 6 bases from J, with 14 bases between. CDR3 length: 13 residues. Supplemented by reference TRBV19 and TRBJ1-2, the full variable domain reads DGGITQSPKYLFRKEGQNVTLSCEQNLNHDAMYWYRQDPGQGLRLIYYSQIVNDFQKGDIAEGYSVSREKKESFPLTVTSAQKNPTAFYLCASRNQGIDGYTFGSGTRLTVV.

The chain links TRBV29-1 to TRBJ1-2; possibly TRBD1 for D (6 bases). The ends were cut back, 8 bases at V and 3 bases at J, with 19 bases in the middle. Germline values: CDR1 SQVTM, CDR2 ANQGSEA. The CDR3 extends over 14 amino acids. CDR3 DNA sequence: TGCAGCACCCCCTCGGGGCAGGGGTACTATGGCTACACCTTC. It encodes CSTPSGQGYYGYTF.

This chain links TRBV5-5 with TRBJ1-5; D unclear. The CDR3 is made up of 16 amino acids. Germline values: CDR1 SGHKS, CDR2 YYEKEE (reference sequence). Trimming removed 1 base from V and 4 bases from J, with 15 bases in between. CDR3 protein: CASSLLGVTPNQPQHF. CDR3 sequence (DNA): TGTGCCAGCAGCTTGCTCGGGGTCACTCCGAATCAGCCCCAGCATTTT.

The chain uses TRBV3-1 (or the pseudogene TRBV3-2) and TRBJ1-3; D remains ambiguous. CDR3 length: 13 residues. The V end was cut by 4 bases, the J end by 5 bases, with 9 bases between. From germline, CDR1 is LGHDT and CDR2 YNNKEL (reference sequence). CDR3 DNA: TGTGCCAGCAGCCTCCAGGAACGAAACACCATATATTTT. Translated: CASSLQERNTIYF.

The rearrangement joins TRBV19 to TRBJ1-4, with TRBD1 as a possible D gene (6 bases). V was pared by 1 base and J by 5 bases, with 8 bases between. The CDR3 has 14 residues. CDR1 is LNHDA and CDR2 is SQIVND in the germline V gene (reference sequence). The CDR3 DNA sequence: TGTGCCAGTAGTATAGGGACAGCAAATGAAAAACTGTTTTTT. This translates into CASSIGTANEKLFF.

CDR3 loop: CASSRGSSGNTIYF. Here the CDR3 DNA reads TGTGCCAGTAGTAGGGGCAGCTCTGGAAACACCATATATTTT. J is TRBJ1-3 and V is TRBV19; weak D call: TRBD1 (5 bases). This CDR3 comprises 14 residues. Between the trimmed V and J ends, which lost 4 bases and 0 bases, there was a span of 7 bases. Germline V CDR1 and CDR2: LNHDA, SQIVND (reference sequence).

The chain joins TRBV6-5 to TRBJ1-1; the D gene is possibly TRBD1 (5 bases). The V gene lost 8 bases and the J gene lost 2 bases, with 12 bases spanning the gap. The CDR3 runs 13 residues. Germline loops: CDR1 MNHEY, CDR2 SVGAGI. In DNA, the CDR3 is TGTGCCAGCTTGGGCGGGGGAAACACTGAAGCTTTCTTT. Its protein is CASLGGGNTEAFF.